The clone carrying this TCR beta chain was counted a few times. The sample comes from a study of T-cell memory formation after mild COVID-19. Germline values: CDR1 SGHRS, CDR2 YFSETQ. Trimming pared 5 bases from V and 2 bases from J, leaving 10 bases between. The CDR3 loop spans 13 amino acids. TCRdb recomputed calls from the 5' RACE reads with MiXCR, one row per CDR3 protein. This sample has roughly 200,000 distinct CDR3 sequences, with over 7.5% found just once. The receptor's source is a man younger than 35 who had mild COVID-19 (a few samples of this study predate the infection). Cell type and time point are not known. The specimen was PBMCs or a T cell subset sorted from them (not recorded which). The chain joins TRBV5-1 to TRBJ2-5; D possibly matches TRBD1 or TRBD2 (6 bases each). For the CDR3, the DNA is TGCGCCAGCAGGCGGGACACACAAGAGACCCAGTACTTC. The encoded protein is CASRRDTQETQYF.